This T cell receptor beta chain was observed in a study of blood T cell repertoires in COVID-19. Study details: Both acute and convalescent COVID-19 samples were obtained from the United States, Italy and Spain.

The protocol was immunoSEQ multiplex PCR, while the TCRdb copy is restricted to in-frame clones and leaves out a portion. Of 300,000 to 450,000 clones listed, roughly nine tenths are singletons. Germline assignment: CDR1 SNHLY and CDR2 FYNNEI. The CDR3 length is 12 residues. Between the trimmed V and J ends, which lost 6 bases and 3 bases, there was a span of 9 bases. The TCR sequence derives from a woman aged 60-75 years with COVID-19, enrolled during active disease. The sample taken for sequencing was peripheral blood. V and J are TRBV2 and TRBJ2-7, with D uncertain. The CDR3 sequence is CASRLPYYEQYF. The CDR3, as DNA: TGTGCCAGCAGGCTACCCTACTACGAGCAGTACTTC.